A single sample gave rise to the 27 T cell receptor beta chains below, sequenced in a study of shared clonotypes between healthy human individuals. This table comes from immunoSEQ multiplex PCR, and its TCRdb copy is limited to in-frame clones, with some not included. In the table there are roughly 2,000,000 clones, 93% of which are singletons. As defined, naive CD8 cells were CD45RO-negative and positively selected for CCR7, with terminally differentiated effector memory CD45RA+ cells excluded. Material for sequencing was naive CD8+ T cells from PBMCs. These receptors originate from a man aged 18 to 30 in good health. Some clones in this sample may be carry-over from other donors' samples.

The J gene is TRBJ2-2, the V gene TRBV5-5, with TRBD2 matching 10 bases. CDR3 size: 19 residues. CDR1 and CDR2 from the germline V gene are SGHKS and YYEKEE (reference sequence). V gave up 4 bases and J gave up 0 bases; unmatched junction bases: 12. This CDR3 is CASSIWTSGGPPNTGELFF. The CDR3 DNA reads TGTGCCAGCAGCATATGGACTAGCGGAGGCCCTCCGAACACCGGGGAGCTGTTTTTT.

This clone was seen only a few times. This rearrangement joins TRBV6-5 to TRBJ2-2, with D uncertain. This CDR3 contains 15 residues. Germline V gene data show CDR1 as MNHEY and CDR2 as SVGAGI. V was trimmed by 3 bases and J by 4 bases, leaving 12 bases between them. Here the CDR3 DNA reads TGTGCCAGCAGTTATTGGGAAGGTAGCACCGGGGAGCTGTTTTTT. This sequence encodes CASSYWEGSTGELFF.

The genes are TRBV18 and TRBJ2-7; 9 nucleotides align to TRBD1. The junction had 4 bases not matched to a gene; V was cut back by 5 bases and J by 2 bases. Germline assignment: CDR1 KGHSH and CDR2 LQKENI. CDR3 length equals 14 residues. In DNA form, the CDR3 reads TGTGCCAGCTCAACAGGGACAGGGACCTACGAGCAGTACTTC. It encodes CASSTGTGTYEQYF.

The chain couples TRBV27 to TRBJ1-4; D perhaps matches TRBD1 (6 bases). The CDR3 is made up of 17 amino acids. Trimming took 5 bases from V and 8 from J, leaving 24 bases between them. The germline CDR1 and CDR2 sequences are MNHEY and SMNVEV (reference sequence). The CDR3 nucleotides read TGTGCCAGCAGTCTCCTAACAGGGTTGGGAGTAGGCGAAAAACTGTTTTTT. This codes for CASSLLTGLGVGEKLFF. The variable domain in full, with the rest retrieved from reference TRBV27 and TRBJ1-4, is EAQVTQNPRYLITVTGKKLTVTCSQNMNHEYMSWYRQDPGLGLRQIYYSMNVEVTDKGDVPEGYKVSRKEKRNFPLILESPSPNQTSLYFCASSLLTGLGVGEKLFFGSGTQLSVL.

A note on this clone: This CDR3 is also generated by other DNA sequences in the sample. The V call is TRBV6-5, the J call TRBJ1-1, with a tentative D call TRBD1 (5 bases). Germline CDR1 and CDR2: MNHEY and SVGAGI. Trimming took off 0 bases at V and 7 bases at J, with 9 bases between the two ends. This CDR3 comprises 13 residues. The DNA of the CDR3 is TGTGCCAGCAGTTACTCATTAAGGGGTGAAGCTTTCTTT. This gives the protein CASSYSLRGEAFF.

This chain joins TRBV28 and TRBJ2-3; no firm D call. The germline V gene has CDR1 MDHEN and CDR2 SYDVKM. This CDR3 spans 12 amino acids. Trimming cost V 6 bases and J 11 bases, with 15 bases left between them. This CDR3 reads CASREIGPQQYF. Written as DNA, the CDR3 is TGTGCCAGCAGAGAAATCGGACCTCAGCAGTATTTT.

V gene TRBV27 combines with J gene TRBJ2-7; D possibly uses TRBD1 or TRBD2 (5 bases each). The V and J ends lost 6 bases and 0 bases respectively, with 18 bases between them. Per the germline V gene, CDR1 is MNHEY and CDR2 is SMNVEV (reference sequence). The CDR3 runs to 16 residues. The CDR3 here is CASSPLLGPVSYEQYF. The DNA of the CDR3 is TGTGCCAGCAGCCCACTCCTGGGACCCGTCTCCTACGAGCAGTACTTC.

This chain connects TRBV6-5 to TRBJ2-1; D gene unclear. V lost 0 bases and J 12 bases, leaving 15 bases between the germline ends. The CDR3 totals 14 residues. The germline V gene encodes CDR1 MNHEY and CDR2 SVGAGI. CDR3 loop: CASSYSLPRSGQFF. DNA for the CDR3: TGTGCCAGCAGTTACTCGTTACCTCGCTCCGGGCAGTTCTTC.

The rearrangement joins TRBV5-6 to TRBJ2-1; maybe TRBD2 (6 bases). With 6 bases removed from V and 8 bases from J, the gap between germline ends came to 24 bases. This CDR3 spans 16 amino acids. Looked up from germline, CDR1 is SGHDT and CDR2 is YYEEEE. CDR3 DNA: TGTGCCAGCACCGCGAGGGAGGCTAACCCTTTGGATGAGCAGTTCTTC. Residues: CASTAREANPLDEQFF.

V usage is TRBV13 and J usage is TRBJ1-2; D unclear. With 7 bases removed from V and 6 bases from J, the gap between germline ends came to 21 bases. Germline lookup yields CDR1 PRHDT and CDR2 FYEKMQ (reference sequence). The CDR3 has 15 amino acids. For the CDR3, the DNA is TGTGCCAGCACCTTGGGAGGGTTTGAGATTAATGGCTACACCTTC. As protein: CASTLGGFEINGYTF.

This clone was seen a single time. V usage is TRBV2 and J usage is TRBJ1-2, with 12 bases fitting TRBD1. The CDR3 totals 15 residues. Unmatched junction bases numbered 5, after V lost 3 bases and J lost 6 bases. Germline CDR1 is SNHLY and CDR2 is FYNNEI. DNA for the CDR3: TGTGCCAGCAGTGATAGGGACAGGGGGCGAGATGGCTACACCTTC. This encodes CASSDRDRGRDGYTF.

This chain links TRBV7-9 with TRBJ2-1; the match to TRBD2 covers 9 bases. The junction had 14 bases not matched to a gene; V was cut back by 4 bases and J by 7 bases. Germline values: CDR1 SEHNR, CDR2 FQNEAQ (reference sequence). The CDR3 is made up of 17 amino acids. The CDR3 bases are TGTGCCAGCAGCTCGCCGGCTAGCGGGGTCGTAAGGAATGAGCAGTTCTTC. Amino acid sequence: CASSSPASGVVRNEQFF.

This chain joins TRBV7-9 and TRBJ2-7; 8 bases map to TRBD2. CDR1 and CDR2 from the germline V gene are SEHNR and FQNEAQ (reference sequence). CDR3 size: 15 residues. Trimming took 5 bases from V and 4 from J; bases not matched to a gene: 10. In nucleotides, the CDR3 is TGTGCCAGCAGCGATGTAGCGGGACGGAGTTACGAGCAGTACTTC. Protein sequence: CASSDVAGRSYEQYF.

The chain links TRBV10-3 to TRBJ1-2; 9 nucleotides line up with TRBD1. V trimming: 5 bases; J trimming: 5 bases; junction bases outside the gene matches: 6. The CDR3 runs 14 residues. Germline values: CDR1 ENHRY, CDR2 SYGVKD. In DNA form, the CDR3 reads TGTGCCATCAGTTTAGGACAGGGGATGTATGGCTACACCTTC. Its translation is CAISLGQGMYGYTF.

The chain carries TRBV19 and TRBJ2-5, with no clear D. The CDR3 is made up of 18 amino acids. CDR1 LNHDA and CDR2 SQIVND come from the germline V gene (reference sequence). Trimming removed 6 bases at V and 1 base at J, with 24 bases between. The CDR3 coding sequence is TGTGCCAGTAGCCAATCCAGCGAGTTTAATCTCTTCCAAGAGACCCAGTACTTC. This codes for CASSQSSEFNLFQETQYF.

The chain employs TRBV7-3 and TRBJ2-2; TRBD2 matches at 8 bases. Germline CDR1 SGHTA, CDR2 FQGTGA. The CDR3 consists of 16 residues. V trimming: 0 bases; J trimming: 6 bases; junction bases outside the gene matches: 6. The CDR3 DNA reads as TGTGCCAGCAGCTTAACGGGGACTAGTATCCCCGGGGAGCTGTTTTTT. It yields the protein CASSLTGTSIPGELFF. Complete variable domain (other parts from reference TRBV7-3 and TRBJ2-2): GAGVSQTPSNKVTEKGKYVELRCDPISGHTALYWYRQSLGQGPEFLIYFQGTGAADDSGLPNDRFFAVRPEGSVSTLKIQRTERGDSAVYLCASSLTGTSIPGELFFGEGSRLTVL.

V and J are TRBV27 and TRBJ2-5, with D perhaps matching TRBD2 (6 bases). V shed 6 bases and J shed 2 bases, with 13 bases lying between them. Germline CDR1 MNHEY, CDR2 SMNVEV (reference sequence). There are 14 residues in the CDR3. The CDR3 loop is CASSSRGIQETQYF. The CDR3 DNA reads TGTGCCAGCAGCTCCCGCGGGATTCAAGAGACCCAGTACTTC.

The chain employs TRBV29-1 and TRBJ2-1, with D perhaps TRBD2 (7 bases). Trimming pared 3 bases from V and 6 bases from J, leaving 12 bases between. This CDR3 region has 13 residues. Germline V gives CDR1 SQVTM, CDR2 ANQGSEA. The CDR3 DNA is TGCAGCGTTGAGAACGGGGGGCTCAATGAGCAGTTCTTC. It translates to CSVENGGLNEQFF.

The chain has TRBV6-5 and TRBJ2-3; no reliable D call. The CDR3 extends over 14 amino acids. V was pared by 0 bases and J by 4 bases, with 8 bases between. In germline, CDR1 is MNHEY, CDR2 SVGAGI. In DNA, the CDR3 is TGTGCCAGCAGTTACTCCCCTGGGGCAGATACGCAGTATTTT. This translates into CASSYSPGADTQYF.

V gene TRBV19 combines with J gene TRBJ2-1; TRBD2 aligns across 8 bases. This CDR3 is 13 amino acids long. Germline trimming cut 6 bases from V and 7 bases from J; bases unmatched to any gene: 5. Germline CDR1 reads LNHDA; CDR2 reads SQIVND (reference sequence). In DNA form, the CDR3 reads TGTGCCAGTAGCCTGGGACTAGTAAATGAGCAGTTCTTC. Translation gives CASSLGLVNEQFF.

The J gene is TRBJ2-5, the V gene TRBV7-9; D not resolved. V shed 4 bases and J shed 13 bases, with 7 bases lying between them. In germline, CDR1 is SEHNR, CDR2 FQNEAQ (reference sequence). The CDR3 is made up of 9 amino acids. The CDR3 sequence is CASSSDMYF. The CDR3 DNA sequence: TGTGCCAGCAGCTCTGACATGTACTTC.

The J gene is TRBJ1-1, the V gene TRBV28; D uncertain. This CDR3 contains 14 residues. Trimming took off 2 bases at V and 0 bases at J, with 7 bases between the two ends. Germline lookup yields CDR1 MDHEN and CDR2 SYDVKM. The CDR3 DNA is TGTGCCAGCAGTTTACGGTACATGAACACTGAAGCTTTCTTT. Translation: CASSLRYMNTEAFF.

This clone was detected only a few times. Other DNA sequences from this sample encode an identical CDR3 as well. The J gene is TRBJ1-5, the V gene TRBV6-5; 7 positions match TRBD1. Losses at the gene ends were 6 bases for V and 0 bases for J; bases not matched to a gene: 5. Germline values: CDR1 MNHEY, CDR2 SVGAGI. The CDR3 covers 15 residues. The CDR3 sequence is CASSPTGNSNQPQHF. DNA of the CDR3: TGTGCCAGCAGCCCGACAGGGAATAGCAATCAGCCCCAGCATTTT.

In this sample, this clone turned up a few times. The chain is built from TRBV6-5 and TRBJ1-1, with 9 bases identical to TRBD1. The length of the CDR3 is 15 residues. V lost 6 bases to trimming and J lost 6 bases; unmatched junction nucleotides: 11. Germline values: CDR1 MNHEY, CDR2 SVGAGI. The CDR3 coding sequence is TGTGCCAGCAGGCCCACAGGGGGCGGATTCGCTGAAGCTTTCTTT. This translates into CASRPTGGGFAEAFF.

The genes are TRBV27 and TRBJ2-3; 8 bases agree with TRBD2. CDR1 is MNHEY, CDR2 SMNVEV, per germline (reference sequence). This CDR3 has 16 residues. V shed 2 bases and J 6 bases; nucleotides not matched to a gene: 10. The CDR3 DNA reads TGTGCCAGCAGTTTAGGAGCGGGAGTATATTCCGATACGCAGTATTTT. The encoded protein is CASSLGAGVYSDTQYF.

V and J are TRBV11-2 and TRBJ2-7; TRBD2 matches at 9 bases. The trim removed 0 bases at V and 7 bases at J, leaving 4 bases unmatched. The CDR3 totals 14 residues. Germline CDR1 is SGHAT and CDR2 is FQNNGV. Here the CDR3 DNA reads TGTGCCAGCAGCTTAGAGGCTAGCGGGACAGAGCAGTACTTC. Amino acid sequence: CASSLEASGTEQYF.

The chain has TRBV5-8 and TRBJ2-1; 7 bases agree with TRBD2. Germline-derived CDR1 and CDR2 are SGHTS and YDEGEE. The J segment lost 7 bases and the V segment lost 0 bases, leaving 1 base of the junction unmatched. The CDR3 has 13 amino acids. In DNA, the CDR3 is TGTGCCAGCAGCTTGGGGACTAGTAATGAGCAGTTCTTC. This encodes CASSLGTSNEQFF.